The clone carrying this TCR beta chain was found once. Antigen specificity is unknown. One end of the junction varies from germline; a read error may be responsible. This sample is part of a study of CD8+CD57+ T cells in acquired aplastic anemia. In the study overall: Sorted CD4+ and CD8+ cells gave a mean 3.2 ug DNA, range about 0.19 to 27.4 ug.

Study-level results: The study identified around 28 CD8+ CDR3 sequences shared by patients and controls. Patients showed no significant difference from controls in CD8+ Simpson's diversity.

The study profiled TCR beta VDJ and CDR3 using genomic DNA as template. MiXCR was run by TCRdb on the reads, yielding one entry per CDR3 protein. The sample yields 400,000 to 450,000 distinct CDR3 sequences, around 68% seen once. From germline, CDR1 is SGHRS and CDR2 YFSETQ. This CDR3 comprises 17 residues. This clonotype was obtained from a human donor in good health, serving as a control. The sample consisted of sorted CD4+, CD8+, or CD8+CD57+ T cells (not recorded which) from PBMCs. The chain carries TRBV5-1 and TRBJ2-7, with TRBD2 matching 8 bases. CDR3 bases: TGTGCCAGCAGCTTGCGTTCAATAGCGGGGACCTCCTACGAGCAGTACTTC. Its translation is CASSLRSIAGTSYEQYF.